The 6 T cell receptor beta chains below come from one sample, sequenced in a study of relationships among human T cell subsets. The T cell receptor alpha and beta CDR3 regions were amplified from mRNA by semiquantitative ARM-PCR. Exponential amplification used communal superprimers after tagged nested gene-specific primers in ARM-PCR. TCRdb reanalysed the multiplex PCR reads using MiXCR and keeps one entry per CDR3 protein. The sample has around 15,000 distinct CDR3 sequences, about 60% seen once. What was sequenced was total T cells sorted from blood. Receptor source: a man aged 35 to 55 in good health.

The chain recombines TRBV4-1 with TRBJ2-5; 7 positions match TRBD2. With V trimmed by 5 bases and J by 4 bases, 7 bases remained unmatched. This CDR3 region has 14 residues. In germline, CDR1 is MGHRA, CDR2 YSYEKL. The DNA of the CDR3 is TGCGCCAGCAGCTCAAGCGGGGCCTTAGAGACCCAGTACTTC. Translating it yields CASSSSGALETQYF.

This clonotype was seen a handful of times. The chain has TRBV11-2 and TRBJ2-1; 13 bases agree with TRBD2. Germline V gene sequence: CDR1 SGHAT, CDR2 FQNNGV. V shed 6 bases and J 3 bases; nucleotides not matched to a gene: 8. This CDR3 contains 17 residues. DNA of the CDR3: TGTGCCAGCAGTTCCGGACTAGCGGGAGTGGTCTACAATGAGCAGTTCTTC. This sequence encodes CASSSGLAGVVYNEQFF.

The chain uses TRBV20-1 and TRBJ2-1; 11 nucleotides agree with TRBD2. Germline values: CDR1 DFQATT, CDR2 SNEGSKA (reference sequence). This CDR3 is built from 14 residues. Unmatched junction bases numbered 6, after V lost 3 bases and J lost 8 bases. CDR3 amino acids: CSASSSGRLDEQFF. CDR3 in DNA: TGCAGTGCTAGTTCTAGCGGGAGGCTGGATGAGCAGTTCTTC.

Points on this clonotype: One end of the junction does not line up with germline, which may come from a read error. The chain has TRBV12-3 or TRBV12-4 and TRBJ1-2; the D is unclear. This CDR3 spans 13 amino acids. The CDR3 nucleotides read TGTGCCAGCCGTTTTGAGGGTGGCTATGGCTACACCTTC. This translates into CASRFEGGYGYTF.

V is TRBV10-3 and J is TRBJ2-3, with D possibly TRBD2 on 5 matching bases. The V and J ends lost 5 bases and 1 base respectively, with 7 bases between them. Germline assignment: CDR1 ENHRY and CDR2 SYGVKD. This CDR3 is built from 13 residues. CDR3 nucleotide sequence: TGTGCCATCAGTTTCGGGGGCACAGATACGCAGTATTTT. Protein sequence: CAISFGGTDTQYF.

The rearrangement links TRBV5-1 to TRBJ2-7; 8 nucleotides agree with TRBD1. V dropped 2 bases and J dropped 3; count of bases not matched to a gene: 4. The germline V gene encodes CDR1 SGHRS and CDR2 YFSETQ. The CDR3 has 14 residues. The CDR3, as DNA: TGCGCCAGCAGCTTTTCCGGACAGGGCTACGAGCAGTACTTC. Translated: CASSFSGQGYEQYF.